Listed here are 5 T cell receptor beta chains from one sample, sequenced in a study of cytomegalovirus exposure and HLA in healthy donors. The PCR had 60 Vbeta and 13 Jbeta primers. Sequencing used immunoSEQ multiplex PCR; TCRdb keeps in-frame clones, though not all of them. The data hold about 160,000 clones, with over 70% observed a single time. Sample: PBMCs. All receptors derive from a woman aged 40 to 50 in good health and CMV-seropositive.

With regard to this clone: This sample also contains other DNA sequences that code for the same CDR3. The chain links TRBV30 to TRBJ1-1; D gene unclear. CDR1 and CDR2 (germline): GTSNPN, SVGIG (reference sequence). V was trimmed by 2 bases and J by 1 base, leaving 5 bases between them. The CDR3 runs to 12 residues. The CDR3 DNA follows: TGTGCCTGGAGTCAATGGAACACTGAAGCTTTCTTT. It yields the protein CAWSQWNTEAFF.

The CDR3 loop reads CAWSHNLGQGREKLFF. The CDR3 nucleotides read TGTGCCTGGAGTCACAACCTGGGACAGGGGAGAGAAAAACTGTTTTTT. The V gene is TRBV30, the J gene TRBJ1-4; TRBD1 agrees at 10 bases. With V trimmed by 2 bases and J by 8 bases, 11 bases remained unmatched. Germline CDR1 is GTSNPN and CDR2 is SVGIG (reference sequence). The CDR3 extends over 16 amino acids. Full variable domain (rest looked up from reference TRBV30 and TRBJ1-4): SQTIHQWPATLVQPVGSPLSLECTVEGTSNPNLYWYRQAAGRGLQLLFYSVGIGQISSEVPQNLSASRPQDRQFILSSKKLLLSDSGFYLCAWSHNLGQGREKLFFGSGTQLSVL.

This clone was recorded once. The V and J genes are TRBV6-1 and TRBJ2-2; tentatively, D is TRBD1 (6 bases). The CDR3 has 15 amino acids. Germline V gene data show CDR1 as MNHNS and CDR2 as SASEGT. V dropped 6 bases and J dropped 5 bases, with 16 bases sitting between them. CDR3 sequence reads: CASRTDRTRTGELFF. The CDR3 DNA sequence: TGTGCCAGCAGAACCGACAGGACGAGGACCGGGGAGCTGTTTTTT.

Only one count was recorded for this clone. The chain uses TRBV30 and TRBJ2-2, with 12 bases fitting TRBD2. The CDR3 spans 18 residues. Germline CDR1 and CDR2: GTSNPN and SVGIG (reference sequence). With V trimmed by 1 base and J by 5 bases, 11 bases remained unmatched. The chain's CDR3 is CAWSGPTSGGLPTGELFF. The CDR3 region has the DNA TGTGCCTGGAGTGGCCCCACTAGCGGGGGGCTTCCGACCGGGGAGCTGTTTTTT.

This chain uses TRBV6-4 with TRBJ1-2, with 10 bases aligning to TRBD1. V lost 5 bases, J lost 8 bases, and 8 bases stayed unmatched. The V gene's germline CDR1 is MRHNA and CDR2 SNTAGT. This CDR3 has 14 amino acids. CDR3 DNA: TGTGCCAGCAGTCTGACAGGGGGCGCGGGCGGCTACACCTTC. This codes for CASSLTGGAGGYTF.